These 7 T cell receptor beta chains were all obtained from the same sample, sequenced in a study of regulatory T cells in long-lasting Graves disease. Building of the TCR beta libraries involved iRepertoire HTBI primers and Arm-PCR of CDR3 regions. Via MiXCR, TCRdb re-called the multiplex PCR reads, giving one row per CDR3 protein. This sample has hundreds of thousands of distinct CDR3 sequences, with around 17% found just once. This sample's time point: newly diagnosed GD, antithyroid drugs for less than 3 months. PBMC RNA served as the TCR library source. These data were also reused for a study on T cells in Graves' hyperthyroidism and ophthalmopathy.

The material sequenced was peripheral blood mononuclear cells (PBMCs), taken at new diagnosis, from a patient treated with antithyroid drugs. Receptor source: a middle-aged man with Graves disease.

At least ten counts were recorded for this clonotype. The chain couples TRBV6-1 to TRBJ2-5; D is unclear. CDR1 is MNHNS and CDR2 is SASEGT in the germline V gene. The CDR3 is made up of 13 amino acids. Trimming stripped 4 bases from V and 3 bases from J, with 9 bases between. The CDR3, as DNA: TGTGCCAGCAGTGTTTCGCCGAAAGAGACCCAGTACTTC. This sequence encodes CASSVSPKETQYF.

This clonotype was observed a few times. The chain uses TRBV15 and TRBJ2-2; the match to TRBD2 covers 13 bases. Germline-derived CDR1 and CDR2 are LNHNV and YYDKDF (reference sequence). V was clipped by 0 bases and J by 0 bases; unmatched bases: 10. This CDR3 comprises 21 residues. Here the CDR3 DNA reads TGTGCCACCAGCAGAGACCGGACTAGCGGGGGAGACCTCCCGAACACCGGGGAGCTGTTTTTT. Translated: CATSRDRTSGGDLPNTGELFF.

This clonotype was detected many times. This rearrangement joins TRBV7-2 to TRBJ2-7; D is ambiguous. The CDR3 has 12 amino acids. Germline V gene lookup returns CDR1 SGHTA and CDR2 FQGNSA. V lost 4 bases and J 7 bases, leaving 11 bases between the germline ends. CDR3 DNA: TGTGCCAGCAGCTCCTCTGGTGGGGAGCAGTACTTC. Its translation: CASSSSGGEQYF.

This chain connects TRBV11-3 to TRBJ2-2; D is possibly TRBD1 (6 bases). The germline CDR1 and CDR2 sequences are SGHNT and YENEEA. This CDR3 has 15 amino acids. V lost 5 bases and J lost 5, with 15 bases in between. In DNA form, the CDR3 reads TGTGCCAGCAGCGAGTCACAGGGTGGGACCGGGGAGCTGTTTTTT. The encoded protein is CASSESQGGTGELFF.

This clonotype has a count of ten or more. The rearrangement uses TRBV5-1 and TRBJ2-1, with 9 positions matching TRBD1. Germline V gene sequence: CDR1 SGHRS, CDR2 YFSETQ. The CDR3 totals 16 residues. V shed 0 bases and J 8 bases; nucleotides not matched to a gene: 9. The CDR3: CASSLAGTGFSDEQFF. CDR3 DNA sequence: TGCGCCAGCAGCTTGGCCGGGACAGGGTTTTCGGATGAGCAGTTCTTC.

With regard to this clonotype: Compared with germline, one end of the junction differs, possibly owing to a read error. The chain combines TRBV20-1 with TRBJ1-5, with D unclear. The CDR3 spans 13 residues. The germline CDR1 and CDR2 sequences are DFQATT and SNEGSKA (reference sequence). CDR3 sequence: CSARGRLNRPQHF. The CDR3 DNA follows: TGCAGTGCTAGAGGCAGGCTCAATCGGCCCCAGCATTTT.

This clonotype appeared many times. This chain's CDR3 is CASTRLAEETQYF. DNA for the CDR3: TGTGCCAGCACACGGCTGGCAGAAGAGACCCAGTACTTC. V is TRBV6-1 and J is TRBJ2-5, with D uncertain. Germline V gives CDR1 MNHNS, CDR2 SASEGT. Trimming removed 7 bases from V and 3 bases from J, with 12 bases in between. This CDR3 spans 13 amino acids.